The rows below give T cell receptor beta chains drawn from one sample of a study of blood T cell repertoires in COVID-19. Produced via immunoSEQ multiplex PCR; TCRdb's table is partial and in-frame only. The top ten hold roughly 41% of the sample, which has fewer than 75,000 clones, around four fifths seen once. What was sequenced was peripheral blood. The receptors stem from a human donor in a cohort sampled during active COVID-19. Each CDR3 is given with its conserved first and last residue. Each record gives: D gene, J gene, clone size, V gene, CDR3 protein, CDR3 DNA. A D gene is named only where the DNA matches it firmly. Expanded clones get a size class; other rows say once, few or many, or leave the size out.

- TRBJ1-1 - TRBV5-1 CASSLAPVNTEAFF TGCGCCAGCAGCTTGGCTCCAGTGAACACTGAAGCTTTCTTT
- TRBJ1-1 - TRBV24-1 CATSAAPGEANTEAFF TGTGCCACCAGCGCAGCCCCAGGGGAAGCGAACACTGAAGCTTTCTTT
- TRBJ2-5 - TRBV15 CATSREAGGETQYF TGTGCCACCAGCAGAGAAGCAGGAGGGGAGACCCAGTACTTC
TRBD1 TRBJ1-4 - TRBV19 CASRGVGEKLFF TGTGCCAGCAGGGGGGTTGGTGAAAAACTGTTTTTT
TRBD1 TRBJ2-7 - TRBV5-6 CASSLAGQTYEQYF TGTGCCAGCAGCTTGGCGGGACAGACTTACGAGCAGTACTTC
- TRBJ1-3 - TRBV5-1 CASSLGISGNTIYF TGCGCCAGCAGCTTGGGTATCTCTGGAAACACCATATATTTT
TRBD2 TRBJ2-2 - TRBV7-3 CASSLLGGDRTGELFF TGTGCCAGCAGCTTATTGGGAGGGGATCGGACCGGGGAGCTGTTTTTT
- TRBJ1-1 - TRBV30 CAWSPPTNPGAFF TGTGCCTGGAGTCCCCCGACAAACCCTGGAGCTTTCTTT
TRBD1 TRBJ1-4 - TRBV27 CASSSRQGANEKLFF TGTGCCAGCAGCTCGAGACAGGGGGCTAATGAAAAACTGTTTTTT
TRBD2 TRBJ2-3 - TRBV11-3 CASSRLAGGTDTQYF TGTGCCAGCAGCCGACTAGCGGGGGGCACAGATACGCAGTATTTT
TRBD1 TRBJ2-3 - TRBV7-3 CASSLGQGTDTQYF TGTGCCAGCAGCTTAGGACAGGGCACAGATACGCAGTATTTT
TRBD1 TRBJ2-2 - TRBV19 CASQLRTGTGELFF TGTGCCAGCCAATTGCGGACAGGGACCGGGGAGCTGTTTTTT
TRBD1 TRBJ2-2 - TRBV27 CASHRQGFFPGELFF TGTGCCAGCCATCGACAGGGGTTTTTTCCCGGGGAGCTGTTTTTT
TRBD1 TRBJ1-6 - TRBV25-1 CASSEYEGAQGSPLHF TGTGCCAGCAGTGAATATGAGGGGGCGCAGGGTTCACCCCTCCACTTT
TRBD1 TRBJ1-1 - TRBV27 CASSPGQGQKVNTEAFF TGTGCCAGCAGTCCCGGACAGGGCCAAAAAGTGAACACTGAAGCTTTCTTT
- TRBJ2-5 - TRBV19 CASSWAGQETQYF TGTGCCAGTAGTTGGGCGGGGCAGGAGACCCAGTACTTC
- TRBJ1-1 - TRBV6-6 CASSYGIWNTEAFF TGTGCCAGCAGTTACGGCATATGGAACACTGAAGCTTTCTTT
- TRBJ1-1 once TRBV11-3 CASSPGHRNTEAFF TGTGCCAGCAGCCCGGGACACAGGAACACTGAAGCTTTCTTT
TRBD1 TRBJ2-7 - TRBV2 CASRSGQQQYEQYF TGTGCCAGCAGATCGGGACAGCAACAGTACGAGCAGTACTTC
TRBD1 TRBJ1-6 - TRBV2 CASRPQGAFNSPLHF TGTGCCAGCAGACCTCAGGGGGCATTTAATTCACCCCTCCACTTT
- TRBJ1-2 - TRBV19 CASSQKGRQSGYTF TGTGCCAGTAGTCAAAAGGGGCGGCAAAGTGGCTACACCTTC
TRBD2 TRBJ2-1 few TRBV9 CASSVDAGGLRQFF TGTGCCAGCAGCGTAGACGCGGGGGGCCTGAGGCAGTTCTTC
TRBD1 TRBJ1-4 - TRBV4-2 CASSLLEGASTNEKLFF TGTGCCAGCAGCCTGCTAGAGGGGGCGTCAACTAATGAAAAACTGTTTTTT
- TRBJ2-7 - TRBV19 CASMMGGAYEQYF TGTGCCAGTATGATGGGGGGAGCCTACGAGCAGTACTTC
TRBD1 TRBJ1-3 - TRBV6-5 CASKTGLSGNTIYF TGTGCCAGCAAGACAGGGCTCTCTGGAAACACCATATATTTT
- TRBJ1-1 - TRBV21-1 CASSKDEGADFF TGTGCCAGCAGCAAAGATGAGGGGGCGGATTTCTTT
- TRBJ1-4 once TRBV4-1 CASSLYRVREKLFF TGCGCCAGCAGCCTCTACAGGGTACGGGAAAAACTGTTTTTT
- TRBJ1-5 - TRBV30 CAWSVQGNQPQHF TGTGCCTGGAGTGTACAAGGCAATCAGCCCCAGCATTTT
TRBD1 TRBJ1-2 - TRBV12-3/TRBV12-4 CASSSWGRGFHTF TGTGCCAGCAGTTCCTGGGGCAGGGGGTTCCACACCTTC
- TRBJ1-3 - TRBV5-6 CASSDISSGNTIYF TGTGCCAGCAGTGACATCAGCTCTGGAAACACCATATATTTT
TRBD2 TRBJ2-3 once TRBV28 CASSLYAGGPTDTQYF TGTGCCAGCAGTTTATATGCGGGGGGCCCCACAGATACGCAGTATTTT
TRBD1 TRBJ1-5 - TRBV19 CASKRGGQGVFQPQHF TGTGCCAGTAAGAGGGGGGGACAGGGCGTTTTTCAGCCCCAGCATTTT
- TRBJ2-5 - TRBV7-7 CASSLGQLETQYF TGTGCCAGCAGCTTAGGGCAGTTAGAGACCCAGTACTTC
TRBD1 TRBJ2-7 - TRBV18 CASSLGTGRVYEQYF TGTGCCAGCTCACTGGGGACAGGGAGAGTCTACGAGCAGTACTTC
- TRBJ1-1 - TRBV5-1 CASSSRRGANTEAFF TGCGCCAGCAGCTCCCGCAGGGGCGCGAACACTGAAGCTTTCTTT
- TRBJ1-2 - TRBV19 CASSTSAEGNYGYTF TGTGCCAGTAGTACCAGCGCGGAGGGAAACTATGGCTACACCTTC
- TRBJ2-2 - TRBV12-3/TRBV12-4 CASSGWTGELFF TGTGCCAGCAGCGGGTGGACCGGGGAGCTGTTTTTT
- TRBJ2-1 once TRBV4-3 CASSQDLNGGSYNEQFF TGCGCCAGCAGCCAAGATCTAAACGGGGGCTCCTACAATGAGCAGTTCTTC
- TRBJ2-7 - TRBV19 CASQYRASYEQYF TGTGCCAGCCAGTACAGGGCTTCCTACGAGCAGTACTTC
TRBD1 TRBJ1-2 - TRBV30 CAWAGTELYGYTF TGTGCCTGGGCCGGGACAGAACTTTATGGCTACACCTTC
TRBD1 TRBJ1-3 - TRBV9 CASSDGQGAGNTIYF TGTGCCAGCAGCGACGGACAGGGGGCTGGAAACACCATATATTTT
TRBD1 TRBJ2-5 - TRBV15 CATRPRTGRETQYF TGTGCCACCAGACCTCGGACAGGGCGAGAGACCCAGTACTTC
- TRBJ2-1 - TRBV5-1 CASRSQLESEQFF TGCGCCAGCAGGAGTCAACTAGAGAGTGAGCAGTTCTTC
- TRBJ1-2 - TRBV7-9 CASSLVLQGGNYGYTF TGTGCCAGCAGCTTAGTATTGCAGGGAGGTAACTATGGCTACACCTTC
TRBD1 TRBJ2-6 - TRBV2 CASSGTGPSGANVLTF TGTGCCAGCTCCGGGACAGGGCCCTCTGGGGCCAACGTCCTGACTTTC
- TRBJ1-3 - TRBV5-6 CASSLVGKRNTIYF TGTGCCAGCAGCTTGGTCGGGAAAAGAAACACCATATATTTT
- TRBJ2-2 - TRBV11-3 CASSSGARNTGELFF TGTGCCAGCAGCTCTGGAGCCAGGAACACCGGGGAGCTGTTTTTT
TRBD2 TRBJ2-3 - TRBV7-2 CASSSGSWGGSDTQYF TGTGCCAGCAGCTCCGGTTCGTGGGGGGGGTCAGATACGCAGTATTTT
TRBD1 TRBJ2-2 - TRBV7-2 CASSRDRYTGELFF TGTGCCAGCAGCCGGGACAGGTACACCGGGGAGCTGTTTTTT
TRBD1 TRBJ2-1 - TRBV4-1 CASDRGKGEQFF TGCGCCAGCGACAGGGGTAAGGGTGAGCAGTTCTTC
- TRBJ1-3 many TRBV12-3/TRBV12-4 CASPARGGNTIYF TGTGCCAGCCCGGCCAGGGGTGGAAACACCATATATTTT
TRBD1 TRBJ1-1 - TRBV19 CASSFGQGNTEAFF TGTGCCAGTAGTTTTGGACAGGGCAACACTGAAGCTTTCTTT
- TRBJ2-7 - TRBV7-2 CASSRQSGYEQYF TGTGCCAGCAGCCGTCAGAGCGGTTACGAGCAGTACTTC
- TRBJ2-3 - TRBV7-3 CASGATSTDTQYF TGTGCCAGCGGGGCGACTAGCACAGATACGCAGTATTTT